This T cell receptor beta chain was recorded in a study of blood T cell repertoires in COVID-19. Study summary: T cells, B-cell-depleted T cells, or PBMCs provided the cDNA or gDNA that served as material.

As originally analysed: Amplification of reference gene primers was used by the study to estimate nucleated cell counts. TCRdb keeps only in-frame clones here, not all; method: immunoSEQ multiplex PCR. V, J and clone size reflect that table, while D and trimming were determined from the DNA. The table includes around 360,000 clones, about 90% detected once. V lost 7 bases to trimming and J lost 2 bases, with 12 bases between them. Germline values: CDR1 SNHLY, CDR2 FYNNEI. This CDR3 contains 13 residues. The chain joins TRBV2 to TRBJ2-7, with a tentative D call TRBD1 (5 bases). Sequenced sample: peripheral blood. This receptor was obtained from a woman aged 25 to 39 with COVID-19, enrolled during active disease. The CDR3 bases are TGTGCCAGCAAGGAACAGGTCCCCTACGAGCAGTACTTC. Translated, it gives CASKEQVPYEQYF. Variable domain in full (rest from reference TRBV2 and TRBJ2-7): EPEVTQTPSHQVTQMGQEVILRCVPISNHLYFYWYRQILGQKVEFLVSFYNNEISEKSEIFDDQFSVERPDGSNFTLKIRSTKLEDSAMYFCASKEQVPYEQYFGPGTRLTVT.